This TCR beta chain derives from a study of blood T cell repertoires in COVID-19. Germline lookup yields CDR1 SEHNR and CDR2 FQNEAQ (reference sequence). Trimming left V 5 bases short and J 6 bases short, with 13 bases between. The CDR3 sequence is 13 residues long. Clones were read by immunoSEQ multiplex PCR, and TCRdb kept only the in-frame ones, dropping some. The sample gives 450,000 to 500,000 clones, 87% of which show up once; around 0.7% is in the top ten. The clonotype was recovered from a young woman who had recovered from COVID-19. The chain recombines TRBV7-9 with TRBJ1-1, with a tentative D call TRBD1 (5 bases). The sequenced sample was PBMCs or T cells enriched from blood (not recorded which). The CDR3 DNA reads TGTGCCAGCAGCCATATAGGGGTAGCTGAAGCTTTCTTT. It codes for CASSHIGVAEAFF.